These 8 T cell receptor beta chains originate from one sample sequenced in a study of Ad26.COV2.S vaccination and SARS-CoV-2 variants. The treatment is: roughly 19 received Ad26.COV2.S at low or high dose, single or two shots; several received placebo; per-sample allocation not given. Specimen acquisition occurred on day 63 following the initial vaccine or placebo injection. TCRdb's table, derived via immunoSEQ multiplex PCR, lists solely in-frame clones and lacks some. Among more than 400,000 clones, roughly 88% were seen once, and the ten largest hold under 4.5%. Source: peripheral blood, taken in a trial of Ad26.COV2.S vaccine versus placebo. These receptors were taken from a person between 18 and 60 years old who received the Ad26.COV2.S COVID-19 vaccine or a placebo.

The chain employs TRBV7-9 and TRBJ1-2, with TRBD1 matching over 9 bases. Germline assignment: CDR1 SEHNR and CDR2 FQNEAQ (reference sequence). The V gene end was trimmed by 5 bases and the J gene end by 5 bases; junction bases not matched to a gene: 12. The CDR3 contains 16 residues. The CDR3 region has the DNA TGTGCCAGCAGCGGACCCGGGACAGGGAGGGCTTATGGCTACACCTTC. Residues: CASSGPGTGRAYGYTF. The whole variable domain, filled in from reference TRBV7-9 and TRBJ1-2, reads DTGVSQNPRHKITKRGQNVTFRCDPISEHNRLYWYRQTLGQGPEFLTYFQNEAQLEKSRLLSDRFSAERPKGSFSTLEIQRTEQGDSAMYLCASSGPGTGRAYGYTFGSGTRLTVV.

The V gene is TRBV6-2 or TRBV6-3, the J gene TRBJ2-3; D unclear. The germline gives CDR1 MNHEY, CDR2 SVGEGT. V gave up 1 base and J gave up 1 base, with 15 bases separating them. CDR3 length: 17 residues. The DNA of the CDR3 is TGTGCCAGCAGTTACTACCGGCGACCTACCGGCACAGATACGCAGTATTTT. Its protein is CASSYYRRPTGTDTQYF.

This clone was found a few times. In DNA, the CDR3 is TGTGCCAGCAGCTTGGAAGGGGCAAACACCATATATTTT. Its translation is CASSLEGANTIYF. The chain has TRBV5-6 and TRBJ1-3; a weak D match, TRBD1 (5 bases). With 0 bases removed from V and 6 bases from J, the gap between germline ends came to 7 bases. CDR1 and CDR2 from the germline V gene are SGHDT and YYEEEE. CDR3 length: 13 amino acids.

This chain joins TRBV5-6 and TRBJ2-5; D possibly uses TRBD1 or TRBD2 (5 bases each). The CDR3 runs to 15 residues. The germline V gene encodes CDR1 SGHDT and CDR2 YYEEEE. Trimming stripped 4 bases from V and 3 bases from J, with 16 bases between. The CDR3 spells CASSLGVKTKETQYF. The CDR3 DNA reads as TGTGCCAGCAGCCTGGGGGTGAAGACAAAAGAGACCCAGTACTTC.

DNA for the CDR3: TGTGCCAGCAGCTTAGGAGCTAGACCCGAGCAGTACTTC. It specifies CASSLGARPEQYF. The gene calls are TRBV7-9 and TRBJ2-7; D remains ambiguous. This CDR3 has 13 residues. Trimming pared 1 base from V and 6 bases from J, leaving 10 bases between. Germline-derived CDR1 and CDR2 are SEHNR and FQNEAQ (reference sequence). The full variable domain, its missing parts supplied by reference TRBV7-9 and TRBJ2-7, is DTGVSQNPRHKITKRGQNVTFRCDPISEHNRLYWYRQTLGQGPEFLTYFQNEAQLEKSRLLSDRFSAERPKGSFSTLEIQRTEQGDSAMYLCASSLGARPEQYFGPGTRLTVT.

The chain links TRBV6-2 or TRBV6-3 to TRBJ1-5, with 8 bases fitting TRBD1. Germline-derived CDR1 and CDR2 are MNHEY and SVGEGT. Germline trimming cut 5 bases from V and 7 bases from J; bases unmatched to any gene: 4. The CDR3 has 13 amino acids. The CDR3, as DNA: TGTGCCAGCAGTCGGACAGGGAGCCAGCCCCAGCATTTT. It is translated as CASSRTGSQPQHF.

The chain uses TRBV21-1 and TRBJ2-5; the table assigns TRBD1, which was not confirmed against the DNA. TRBV21-1 represents a pseudogene. This CDR3 is 14 amino acids long. The CDR3 loop reads CASKQGRNQETQYF. The DNA for the CDR3 is TGTGCCAGCAAACAGGGGAGAAACCAAGAGACCCAGTACTTC.

The chain has TRBV4-1 and TRBJ2-7; 7 bases fit TRBD2. Germline CDR1 MGHRA, CDR2 YSYEKL. The ends lost 1 base at V and 2 bases at J; junction bases unmatched: 8. The CDR3 covers 16 residues. The CDR3 DNA sequence: TGCGCCAGCAGCCAAGTATCGGGCGGGGGAACCTACGAGCAGTACTTC. Translation: CASSQVSGGGTYEQYF.